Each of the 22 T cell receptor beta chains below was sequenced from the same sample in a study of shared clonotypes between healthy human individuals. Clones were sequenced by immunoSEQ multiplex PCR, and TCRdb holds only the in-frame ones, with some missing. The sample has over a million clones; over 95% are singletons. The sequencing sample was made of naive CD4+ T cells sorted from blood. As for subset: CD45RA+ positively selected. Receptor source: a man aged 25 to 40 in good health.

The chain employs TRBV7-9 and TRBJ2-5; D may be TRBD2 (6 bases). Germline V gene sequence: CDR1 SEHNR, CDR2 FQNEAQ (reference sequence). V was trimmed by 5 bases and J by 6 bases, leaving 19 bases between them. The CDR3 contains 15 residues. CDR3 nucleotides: TGTGCCAGCAGCCCCCTTGGAGGGGTGGAGAAGACCCAGTACTTC. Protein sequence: CASSPLGGVEKTQYF.

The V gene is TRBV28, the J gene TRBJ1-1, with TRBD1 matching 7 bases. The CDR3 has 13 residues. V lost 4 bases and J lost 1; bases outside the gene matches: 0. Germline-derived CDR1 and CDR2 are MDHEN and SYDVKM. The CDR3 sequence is CASSYRGNTEAFF. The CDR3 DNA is TGTGCCAGCAGTTACAGGGGGAACACTGAAGCTTTCTTT.

CDR3 region: CASNTRMSYEQYF. CDR3 sequence (DNA): TGCGCCAGCAATACCCGAATGAGCTACGAGCAGTACTTC. The chain links TRBV23-1 to TRBJ2-7; D gene ambiguous. TRBV23-1 is filed as an ORF, its function uncertain. V gave up 7 bases and J gave up 3 bases, with 13 bases separating them. CDR3 length equals 13 residues.

The CDR3, as DNA: TGTGCCAGCAGCGTCGCGGGACTAGCGGCTTTCGAGCAGTACTTC. This sequence encodes CASSVAGLAAFEQYF. This chain uses TRBV5-4 with TRBJ2-7, with 11 bases identical to TRBD2. The germline gives CDR1 SGHNT, CDR2 YYREEE (reference sequence). V was pared by 4 bases and J by 6 bases, with 9 bases of the junction left unmatched. This CDR3 has 15 residues.

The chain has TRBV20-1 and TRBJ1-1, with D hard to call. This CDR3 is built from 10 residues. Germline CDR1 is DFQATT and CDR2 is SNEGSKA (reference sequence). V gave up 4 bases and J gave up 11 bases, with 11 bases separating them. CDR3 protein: CSAKGTKAFF. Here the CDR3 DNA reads TGCAGTGCTAAGGGAACCAAGGCTTTCTTT.

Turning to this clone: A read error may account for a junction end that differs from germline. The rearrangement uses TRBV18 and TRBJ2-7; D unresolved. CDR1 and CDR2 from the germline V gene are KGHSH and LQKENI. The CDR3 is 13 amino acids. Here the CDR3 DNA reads TGTGCCAGCTCACCAATCAATTTCTACGAGCCGTACTTC. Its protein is CASSPINFYEPYF.

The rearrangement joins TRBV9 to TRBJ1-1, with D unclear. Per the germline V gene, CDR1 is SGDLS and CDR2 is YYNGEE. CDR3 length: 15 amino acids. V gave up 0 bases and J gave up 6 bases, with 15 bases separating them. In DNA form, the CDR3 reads TGTGCCAGCAGCGTAGTCCCAGGTTCTACTTCTGAAGCTTTCTTT. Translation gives CASSVVPGSTSEAFF. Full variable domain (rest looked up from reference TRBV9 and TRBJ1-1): DSGVTQTPKHLITATGQRVTLRCSPRSGDLSVYWYQQSLDQGLQFLIQYYNGEERAKGNILERFSAQQFPDLHSELNLSSLELGDSALYFCASSVVPGSTSEAFFGQGTRLTVV.

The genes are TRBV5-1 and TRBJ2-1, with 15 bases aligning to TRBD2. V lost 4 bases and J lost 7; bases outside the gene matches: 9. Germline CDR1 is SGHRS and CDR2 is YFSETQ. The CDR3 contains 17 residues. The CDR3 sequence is CASSPGLAGGPGNEQFF. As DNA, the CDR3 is TGCGCCAGCAGCCCTGGACTAGCGGGAGGGCCGGGAAATGAGCAGTTCTTC.

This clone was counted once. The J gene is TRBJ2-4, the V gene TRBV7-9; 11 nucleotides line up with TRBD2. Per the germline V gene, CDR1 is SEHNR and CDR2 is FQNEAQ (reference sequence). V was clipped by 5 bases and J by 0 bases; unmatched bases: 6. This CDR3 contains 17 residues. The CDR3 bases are TGTGCCAGCAGCGCATCCGGACTAGCGGGAGCCAAAAACATTCAGTACTTC. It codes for CASSASGLAGAKNIQYF.

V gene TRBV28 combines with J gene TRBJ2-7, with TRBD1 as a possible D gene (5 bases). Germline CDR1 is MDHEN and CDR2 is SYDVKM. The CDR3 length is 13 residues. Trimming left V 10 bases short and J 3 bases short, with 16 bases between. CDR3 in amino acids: CAIAPGHNYEQYF. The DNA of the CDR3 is TGTGCCATCGCCCCCGGACACAACTACGAGCAGTACTTC.

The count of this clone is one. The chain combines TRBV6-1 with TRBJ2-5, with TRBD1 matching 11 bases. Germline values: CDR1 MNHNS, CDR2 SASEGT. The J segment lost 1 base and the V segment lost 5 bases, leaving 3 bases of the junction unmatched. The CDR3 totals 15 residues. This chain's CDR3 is CASSRTGGFQETQYF. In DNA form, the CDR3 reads TGTGCCAGCAGTAGGACAGGGGGCTTCCAAGAGACCCAGTACTTC.

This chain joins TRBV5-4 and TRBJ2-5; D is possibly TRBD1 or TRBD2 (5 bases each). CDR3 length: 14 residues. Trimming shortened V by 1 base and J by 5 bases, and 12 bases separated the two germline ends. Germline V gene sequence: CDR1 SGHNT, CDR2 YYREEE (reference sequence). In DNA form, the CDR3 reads TGTGCCAGCAGCTTGAGGGGTTCGGGGGAGACCCAGTACTTC. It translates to CASSLRGSGETQYF. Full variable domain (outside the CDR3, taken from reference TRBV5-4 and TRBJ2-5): ETGVTQSPTHLIKTRGQQVTLRCSSQSGHNTVSWYQQALGQGPQFIFQYYREEENGRGNFPPRFSGLQFPNYSSELNVNALELDDSALYLCASSLRGSGETQYFGPGTRLLVL.

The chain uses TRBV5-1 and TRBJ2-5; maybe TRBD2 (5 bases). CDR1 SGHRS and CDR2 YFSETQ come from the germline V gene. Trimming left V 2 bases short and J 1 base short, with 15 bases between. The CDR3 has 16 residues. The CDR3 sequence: CASSFDSRVRQETQYF. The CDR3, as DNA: TGCGCCAGCAGCTTCGACTCGCGGGTCCGCCAAGAGACCCAGTACTTC.

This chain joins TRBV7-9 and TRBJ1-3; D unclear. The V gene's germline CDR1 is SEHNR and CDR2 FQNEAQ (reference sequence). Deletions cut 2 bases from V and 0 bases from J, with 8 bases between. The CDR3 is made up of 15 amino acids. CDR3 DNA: TGTGCCAGCAGCTTACAATCGGTCTCTGGAAACACCATATATTTT. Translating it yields CASSLQSVSGNTIYF.

The CDR3 loop reads CASVSGALSNQPQHF. The CDR3 nucleotides read TGTGCCAGCGTCTCAGGGGCCCTTAGCAATCAGCCCCAGCATTTT. This rearrangement joins TRBV28 to TRBJ1-5; D possibly corresponds to TRBD1 (6 bases). Between the trimmed V and J ends, which lost 8 bases and 0 bases, there was a span of 14 bases. Germline CDR1 and CDR2: MDHEN and SYDVKM. The length of the CDR3 is 15 residues.

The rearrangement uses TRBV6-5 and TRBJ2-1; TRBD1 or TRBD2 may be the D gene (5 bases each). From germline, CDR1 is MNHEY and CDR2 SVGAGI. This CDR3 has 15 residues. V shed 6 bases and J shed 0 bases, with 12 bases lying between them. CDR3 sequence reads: CASSSGTYSYNEQFF. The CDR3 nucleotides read TGTGCCAGCAGCTCCGGGACCTACTCCTACAATGAGCAGTTCTTC.

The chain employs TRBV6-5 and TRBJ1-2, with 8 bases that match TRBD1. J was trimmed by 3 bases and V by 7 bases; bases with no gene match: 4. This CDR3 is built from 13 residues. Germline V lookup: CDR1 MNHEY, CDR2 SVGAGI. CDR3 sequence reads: CASTHRGDYGYTF. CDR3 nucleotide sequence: TGTGCCAGCACTCACAGGGGGGACTATGGCTACACCTTC.

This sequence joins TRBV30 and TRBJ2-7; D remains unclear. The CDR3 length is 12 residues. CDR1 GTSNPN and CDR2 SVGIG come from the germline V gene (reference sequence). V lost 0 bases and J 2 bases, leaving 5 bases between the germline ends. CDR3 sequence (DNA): TGTGCCTGGAGTGTCCAGGCCTACGAGCAGTACTTC. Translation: CAWSVQAYEQYF.

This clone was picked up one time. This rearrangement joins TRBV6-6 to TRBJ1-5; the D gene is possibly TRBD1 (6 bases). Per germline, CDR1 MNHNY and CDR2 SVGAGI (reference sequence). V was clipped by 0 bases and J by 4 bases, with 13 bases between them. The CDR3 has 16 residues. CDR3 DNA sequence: TGTGCCAGCAGTTACTCGGTTTACAGGGAGAATCAGCCCCAGCATTTT. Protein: CASSYSVYRENQPQHF.

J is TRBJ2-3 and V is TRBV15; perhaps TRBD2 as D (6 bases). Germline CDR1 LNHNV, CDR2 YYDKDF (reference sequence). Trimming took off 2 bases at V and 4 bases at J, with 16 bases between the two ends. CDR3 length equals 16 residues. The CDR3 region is CATSRKSGSGADTQYF. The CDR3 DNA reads TGTGCCACCAGCAGAAAGAGCGGGTCCGGCGCAGATACGCAGTATTTT.

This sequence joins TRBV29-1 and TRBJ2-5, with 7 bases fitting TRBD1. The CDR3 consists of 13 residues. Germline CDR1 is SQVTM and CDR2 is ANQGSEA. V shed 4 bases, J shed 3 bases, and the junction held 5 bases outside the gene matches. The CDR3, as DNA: TGCAGCGTTGTAGGGGGCGCGAAAGAGACCCAGTACTTC. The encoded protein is CSVVGGAKETQYF.

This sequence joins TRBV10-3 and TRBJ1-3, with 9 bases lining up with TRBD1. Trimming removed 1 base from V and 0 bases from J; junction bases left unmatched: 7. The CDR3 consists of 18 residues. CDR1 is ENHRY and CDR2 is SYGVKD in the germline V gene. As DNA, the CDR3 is TGTGCCATCAGTGAGTTGCGACAGGGGGACGGCTCTGGAAACACCATATATTTT. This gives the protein CAISELRQGDGSGNTIYF.